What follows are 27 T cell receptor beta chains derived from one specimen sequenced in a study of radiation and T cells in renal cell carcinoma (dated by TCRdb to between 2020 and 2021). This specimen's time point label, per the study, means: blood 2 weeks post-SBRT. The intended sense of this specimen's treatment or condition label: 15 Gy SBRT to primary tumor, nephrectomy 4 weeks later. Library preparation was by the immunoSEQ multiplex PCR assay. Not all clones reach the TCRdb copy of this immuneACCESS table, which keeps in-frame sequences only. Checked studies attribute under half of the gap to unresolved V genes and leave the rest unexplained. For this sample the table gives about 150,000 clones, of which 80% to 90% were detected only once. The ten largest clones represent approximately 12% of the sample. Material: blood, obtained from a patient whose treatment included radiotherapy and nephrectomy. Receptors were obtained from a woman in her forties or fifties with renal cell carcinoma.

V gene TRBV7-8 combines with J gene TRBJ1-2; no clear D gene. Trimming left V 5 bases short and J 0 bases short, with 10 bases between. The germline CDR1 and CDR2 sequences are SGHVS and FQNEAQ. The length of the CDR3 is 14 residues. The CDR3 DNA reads TGTGCCAGCAGCAATATAATAGCTAACTATGGCTACACCTTC. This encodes CASSNIIANYGYTF.

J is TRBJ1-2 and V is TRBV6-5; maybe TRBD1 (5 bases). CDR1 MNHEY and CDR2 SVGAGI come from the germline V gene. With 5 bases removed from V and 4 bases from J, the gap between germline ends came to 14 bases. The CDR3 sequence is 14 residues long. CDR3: CASSLVDSAYGYTF. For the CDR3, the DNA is TGTGCCAGCAGTCTCGTTGACAGCGCCTATGGCTACACCTTC.

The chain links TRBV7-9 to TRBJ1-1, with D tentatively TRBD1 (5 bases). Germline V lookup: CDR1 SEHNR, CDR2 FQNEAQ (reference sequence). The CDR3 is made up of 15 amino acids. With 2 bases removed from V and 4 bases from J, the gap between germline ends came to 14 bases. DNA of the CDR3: TGTGCCAGCAGCTTATTGCAGTCAGGGCGCACTGAAGCTTTCTTT. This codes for CASSLLQSGRTEAFF.

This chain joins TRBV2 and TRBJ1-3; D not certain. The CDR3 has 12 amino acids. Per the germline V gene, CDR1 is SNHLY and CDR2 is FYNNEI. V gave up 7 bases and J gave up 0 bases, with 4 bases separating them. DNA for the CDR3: TGTGCCAGCACTCTCTCTGGAAACACCATATATTTT. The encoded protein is CASTLSGNTIYF. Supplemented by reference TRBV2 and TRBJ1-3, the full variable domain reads EPEVTQTPSHQVTQMGQEVILRCVPISNHLYFYWYRQILGQKVEFLVSFYNNEISEKSEIFDDQFSVERPDGSNFTLKIRSTKLEDSAMYFCASTLSGNTIYFGEGSWLTVV.

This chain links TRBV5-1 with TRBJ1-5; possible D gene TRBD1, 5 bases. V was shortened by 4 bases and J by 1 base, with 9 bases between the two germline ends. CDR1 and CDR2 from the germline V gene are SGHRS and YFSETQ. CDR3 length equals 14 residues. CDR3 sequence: CASSASGSNQPQHF. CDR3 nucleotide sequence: TGCGCCAGCAGCGCCTCAGGGAGCAATCAGCCCCAGCATTTT.

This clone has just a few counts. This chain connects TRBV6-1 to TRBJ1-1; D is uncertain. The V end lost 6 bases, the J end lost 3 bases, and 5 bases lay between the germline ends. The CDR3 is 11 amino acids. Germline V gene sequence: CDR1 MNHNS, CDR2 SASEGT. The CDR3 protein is CASRAHTEAFF. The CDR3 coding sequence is TGTGCCAGCAGGGCCCACACTGAAGCTTTCTTT.

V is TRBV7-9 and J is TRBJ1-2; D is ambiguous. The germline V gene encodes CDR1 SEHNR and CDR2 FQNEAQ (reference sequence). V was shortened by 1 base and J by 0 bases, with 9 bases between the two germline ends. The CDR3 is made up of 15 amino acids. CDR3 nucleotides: TGTGCCAGCAGCTTAGGCGGCAATCCTAACTATGGCTACACCTTC. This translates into CASSLGGNPNYGYTF. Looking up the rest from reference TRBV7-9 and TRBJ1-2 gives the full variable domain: DTGVSQNPRHKITKRGQNVTFRCDPISEHNRLYWYRQTLGQGPEFLTYFQNEAQLEKSRLLSDRFSAERPKGSFSTLEIQRTEQGDSAMYLCASSLGGNPNYGYTFGSGTRLTVV.

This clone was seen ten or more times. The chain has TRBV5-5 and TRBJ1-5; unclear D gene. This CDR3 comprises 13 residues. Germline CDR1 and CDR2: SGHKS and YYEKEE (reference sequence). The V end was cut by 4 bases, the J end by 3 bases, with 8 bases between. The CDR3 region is CASSLATNQPQHF. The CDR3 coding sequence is TGTGCCAGCAGCCTCGCGACCAATCAGCCCCAGCATTTT.

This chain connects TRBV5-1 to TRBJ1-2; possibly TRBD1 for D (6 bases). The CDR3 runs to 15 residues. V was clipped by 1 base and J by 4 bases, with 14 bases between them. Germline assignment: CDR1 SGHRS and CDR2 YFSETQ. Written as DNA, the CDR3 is TGCGCCAGCAGCTTGATGACAGGCGGAGGCTATGGCTACACCTTC. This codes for CASSLMTGGGYGYTF.

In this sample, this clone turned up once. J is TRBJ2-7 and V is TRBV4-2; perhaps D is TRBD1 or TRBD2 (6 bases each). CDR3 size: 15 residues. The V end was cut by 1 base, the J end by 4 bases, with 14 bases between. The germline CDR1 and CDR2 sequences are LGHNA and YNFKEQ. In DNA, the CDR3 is TGTGCCAGCAGCCAAGCTGCGGGACAACTGTACGAGCAGTACTTC. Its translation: CASSQAAGQLYEQYF.

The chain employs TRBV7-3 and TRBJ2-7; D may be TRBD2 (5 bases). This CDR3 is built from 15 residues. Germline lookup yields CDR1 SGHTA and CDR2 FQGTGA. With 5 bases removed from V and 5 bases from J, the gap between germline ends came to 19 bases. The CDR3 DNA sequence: TGTGCCAGCAGCCCTACGAGCGGTTGGGCTAACGAGCAGTACTTC. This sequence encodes CASSPTSGWANEQYF.

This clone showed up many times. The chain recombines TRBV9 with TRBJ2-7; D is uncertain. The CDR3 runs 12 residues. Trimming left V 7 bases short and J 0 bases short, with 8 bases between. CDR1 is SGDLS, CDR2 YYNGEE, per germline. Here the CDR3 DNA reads TGTGCCAGCGGCACCAGCTCCTACGAGCAGTACTTC. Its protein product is CASGTSSYEQYF.

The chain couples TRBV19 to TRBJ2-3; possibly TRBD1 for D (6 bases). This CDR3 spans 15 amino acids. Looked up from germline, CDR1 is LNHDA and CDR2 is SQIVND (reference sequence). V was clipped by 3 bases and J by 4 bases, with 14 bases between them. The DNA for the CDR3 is TGTGCCAGTAGTATTAGTCAGGGGTTTGCAGATACGCAGTATTTT. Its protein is CASSISQGFADTQYF.

The CDR3 is CASSLVGENYGYTF. CDR3 DNA sequence: TGTGCCAGCAGCTTGGTCGGTGAAAACTATGGCTACACCTTC. This chain uses TRBV5-5 with TRBJ1-2, with D uncertain. V was clipped by 0 bases and J by 2 bases, with 8 bases between them. CDR1 is SGHKS, CDR2 YYEKEE, per germline (reference sequence). The CDR3 runs 14 residues.

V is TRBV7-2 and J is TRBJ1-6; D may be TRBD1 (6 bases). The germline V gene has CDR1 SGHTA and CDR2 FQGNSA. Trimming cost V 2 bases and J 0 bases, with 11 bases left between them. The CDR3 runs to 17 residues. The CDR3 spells CASSLLPGDSYNSPLHF. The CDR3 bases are TGTGCCAGCAGCTTACTCCCAGGGGACTCCTATAATTCACCCCTCCACTTT.

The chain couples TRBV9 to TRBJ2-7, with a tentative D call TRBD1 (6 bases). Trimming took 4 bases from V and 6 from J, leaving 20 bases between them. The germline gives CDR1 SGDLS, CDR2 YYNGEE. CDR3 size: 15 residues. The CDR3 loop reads CASSLTPGQTAEQYF. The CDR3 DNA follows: TGTGCCAGCAGCCTTACCCCCGGACAGACGGCCGAGCAGTACTTC.

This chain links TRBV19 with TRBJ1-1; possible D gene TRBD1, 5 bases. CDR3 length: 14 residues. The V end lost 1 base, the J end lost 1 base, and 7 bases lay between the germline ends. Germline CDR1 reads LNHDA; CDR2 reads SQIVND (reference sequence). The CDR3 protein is CASSIATANTEAFF. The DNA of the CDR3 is TGTGCCAGTAGTATAGCGACAGCGAACACTGAAGCTTTCTTT.

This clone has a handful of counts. The CDR3 is CAWSVQVGGAFF. Here the CDR3 DNA reads TGTGCCTGGAGTGTTCAAGTCGGGGGAGCTTTCTTT. J is TRBJ1-1 and V is TRBV30, with D possibly matching TRBD1 (5 bases). The CDR3 loop spans 12 amino acids. With 0 bases removed from V and 10 bases from J, the gap between germline ends came to 12 bases. Germline CDR1 GTSNPN, CDR2 SVGIG (reference sequence).

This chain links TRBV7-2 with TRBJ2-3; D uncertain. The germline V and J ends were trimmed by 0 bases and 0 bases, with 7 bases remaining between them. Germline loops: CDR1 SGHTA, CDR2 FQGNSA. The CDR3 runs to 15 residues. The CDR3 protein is CASSLAVASTDTQYF. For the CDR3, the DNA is TGTGCCAGCAGCTTAGCTGTTGCCAGCACAGATACGCAGTATTTT.

CDR3 DNA sequence: TGCGCCAGCAGCTCCAGGGAAGGGGGCGGGGGAAGCTCCTACAATGAGCAGTTCTTC. Translating gives CASSSREGGGGSSYNEQFF. The J gene is TRBJ2-1, the V gene TRBV5-1; tentatively, D is TRBD1 or TRBD2 (7 bases each). The length of the CDR3 is 19 residues. Trimming removed 3 bases from V and 0 bases from J, with 22 bases in between. CDR1 and CDR2 (germline): SGHRS, YFSETQ.

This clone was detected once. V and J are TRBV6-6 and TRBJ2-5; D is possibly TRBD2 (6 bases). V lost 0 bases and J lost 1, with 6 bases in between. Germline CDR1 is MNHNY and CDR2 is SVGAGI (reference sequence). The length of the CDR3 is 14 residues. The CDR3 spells CASSYSGLQETQYF. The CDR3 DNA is TGTGCCAGCAGTTACTCGGGACTCCAAGAGACCCAGTACTTC.

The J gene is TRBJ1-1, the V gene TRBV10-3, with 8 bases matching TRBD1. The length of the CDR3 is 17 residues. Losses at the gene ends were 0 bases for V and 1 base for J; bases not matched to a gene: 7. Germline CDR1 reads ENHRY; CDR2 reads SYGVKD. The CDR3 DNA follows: TGTGCCATCAGTGAGTCTGGGGCAGGGGGCGGGAACACTGAAGCTTTCTTT. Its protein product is CAISESGAGGGNTEAFF.

In nucleotides, the CDR3 is TGTGCCAGCAGCCAAGATTTGGCTAATAATTCACCCCTCCACTTT. Amino acid sequence: CASSQDLANNSPLHF. This chain joins TRBV14 and TRBJ1-6, with unresolved D. Trimming removed 0 bases from V and 5 bases from J, with 8 bases in between. The CDR3 extends over 15 amino acids. Germline V gives CDR1 SGHDN, CDR2 FVKESK.

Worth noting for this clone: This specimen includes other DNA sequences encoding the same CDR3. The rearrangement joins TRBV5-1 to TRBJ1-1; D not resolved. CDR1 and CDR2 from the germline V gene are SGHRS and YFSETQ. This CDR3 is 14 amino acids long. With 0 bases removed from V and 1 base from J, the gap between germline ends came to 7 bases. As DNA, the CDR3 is TGCGCCAGCAGCTTGGGTGGGCAGAACACTGAAGCTTTCTTT. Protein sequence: CASSLGGQNTEAFF.

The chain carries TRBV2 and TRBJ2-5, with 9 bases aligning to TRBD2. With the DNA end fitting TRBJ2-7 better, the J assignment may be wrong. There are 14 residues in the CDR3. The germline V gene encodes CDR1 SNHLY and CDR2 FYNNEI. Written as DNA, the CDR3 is TGTGCCAGCAACCTAGCGGGGAACTCCTACGAGCAGTACTTC. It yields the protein CASNLAGNSYEQYF.

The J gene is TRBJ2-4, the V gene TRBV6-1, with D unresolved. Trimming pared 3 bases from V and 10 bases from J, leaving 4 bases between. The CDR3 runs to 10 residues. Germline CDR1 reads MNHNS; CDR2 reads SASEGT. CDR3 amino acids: CASSEIIQYF. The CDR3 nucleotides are TGTGCCAGCAGTGAGATTATTCAGTACTTC.

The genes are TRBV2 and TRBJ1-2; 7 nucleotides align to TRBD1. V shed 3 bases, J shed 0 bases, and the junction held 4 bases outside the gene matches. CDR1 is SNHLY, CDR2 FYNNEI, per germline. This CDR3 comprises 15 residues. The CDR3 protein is CASSEGDSTNYGYTF. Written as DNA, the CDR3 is TGTGCCAGCAGTGAGGGGGACAGTACTAACTATGGCTACACCTTC. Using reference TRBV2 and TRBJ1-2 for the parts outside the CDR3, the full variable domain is EPEVTQTPSHQVTQMGQEVILRCVPISNHLYFYWYRQILGQKVEFLVSFYNNEISEKSEIFDDQFSVERPDGSNFTLKIRSTKLEDSAMYFCASSEGDSTNYGYTFGSGTRLTVV.